Given below is one T cell receptor (beta chain) in context. The antigen remains undetermined. Profiled with immunoSEQ multiplex PCR; TCRdb holds only in-frame clones, not every one. The sample includes tens of thousands of clones, approximately 78% of them seen just once. This record comes from a study of a mutant IDH1 vaccine in newly diagnosed glioma. Study as a whole: Weeks 1, 3, 5, 7, 11, 15, 19 and 23 were when patients received their eight vaccinations. Before enrollment, the patients had been treated with radiotherapy alone, temozolomide alone, or both together. Most of them had received both.

Findings and caveats of the study: Pseudoprogression appeared independent of alterations in top peripheral clonotypes.

Germline V gene data show CDR1 as SGHRS and CDR2 as YFSETQ. Germline trimming cut 3 bases from V and 1 base from J; bases unmatched to any gene: 8. This CDR3 has 18 amino acids. The time point: week 5, during vaccination. In the vaccine, a single dose held 300 ug of the mutant IDH1 20-mer peptide, along with topical imiquimod. Each donor presented with a new WHO grade 3 or 4 astrocytoma that tested IDH1-mutant and showed ATRX loss. Sequenced here: PBMCs, sampled from a glioma patient whose treatment included an IDH1 peptide vaccine. This TCR came from a woman between 35 and 50 years old with glioma. The chain joins TRBV5-1 to TRBJ2-5; 14 bases fit TRBD2. The chain's CDR3 is CASSSGTSGGVLQETQYF. In DNA form, the CDR3 reads TGCGCCAGCAGCTCCGGGACTAGCGGGGGTGTCCTCCAAGAGACCCAGTACTTC.